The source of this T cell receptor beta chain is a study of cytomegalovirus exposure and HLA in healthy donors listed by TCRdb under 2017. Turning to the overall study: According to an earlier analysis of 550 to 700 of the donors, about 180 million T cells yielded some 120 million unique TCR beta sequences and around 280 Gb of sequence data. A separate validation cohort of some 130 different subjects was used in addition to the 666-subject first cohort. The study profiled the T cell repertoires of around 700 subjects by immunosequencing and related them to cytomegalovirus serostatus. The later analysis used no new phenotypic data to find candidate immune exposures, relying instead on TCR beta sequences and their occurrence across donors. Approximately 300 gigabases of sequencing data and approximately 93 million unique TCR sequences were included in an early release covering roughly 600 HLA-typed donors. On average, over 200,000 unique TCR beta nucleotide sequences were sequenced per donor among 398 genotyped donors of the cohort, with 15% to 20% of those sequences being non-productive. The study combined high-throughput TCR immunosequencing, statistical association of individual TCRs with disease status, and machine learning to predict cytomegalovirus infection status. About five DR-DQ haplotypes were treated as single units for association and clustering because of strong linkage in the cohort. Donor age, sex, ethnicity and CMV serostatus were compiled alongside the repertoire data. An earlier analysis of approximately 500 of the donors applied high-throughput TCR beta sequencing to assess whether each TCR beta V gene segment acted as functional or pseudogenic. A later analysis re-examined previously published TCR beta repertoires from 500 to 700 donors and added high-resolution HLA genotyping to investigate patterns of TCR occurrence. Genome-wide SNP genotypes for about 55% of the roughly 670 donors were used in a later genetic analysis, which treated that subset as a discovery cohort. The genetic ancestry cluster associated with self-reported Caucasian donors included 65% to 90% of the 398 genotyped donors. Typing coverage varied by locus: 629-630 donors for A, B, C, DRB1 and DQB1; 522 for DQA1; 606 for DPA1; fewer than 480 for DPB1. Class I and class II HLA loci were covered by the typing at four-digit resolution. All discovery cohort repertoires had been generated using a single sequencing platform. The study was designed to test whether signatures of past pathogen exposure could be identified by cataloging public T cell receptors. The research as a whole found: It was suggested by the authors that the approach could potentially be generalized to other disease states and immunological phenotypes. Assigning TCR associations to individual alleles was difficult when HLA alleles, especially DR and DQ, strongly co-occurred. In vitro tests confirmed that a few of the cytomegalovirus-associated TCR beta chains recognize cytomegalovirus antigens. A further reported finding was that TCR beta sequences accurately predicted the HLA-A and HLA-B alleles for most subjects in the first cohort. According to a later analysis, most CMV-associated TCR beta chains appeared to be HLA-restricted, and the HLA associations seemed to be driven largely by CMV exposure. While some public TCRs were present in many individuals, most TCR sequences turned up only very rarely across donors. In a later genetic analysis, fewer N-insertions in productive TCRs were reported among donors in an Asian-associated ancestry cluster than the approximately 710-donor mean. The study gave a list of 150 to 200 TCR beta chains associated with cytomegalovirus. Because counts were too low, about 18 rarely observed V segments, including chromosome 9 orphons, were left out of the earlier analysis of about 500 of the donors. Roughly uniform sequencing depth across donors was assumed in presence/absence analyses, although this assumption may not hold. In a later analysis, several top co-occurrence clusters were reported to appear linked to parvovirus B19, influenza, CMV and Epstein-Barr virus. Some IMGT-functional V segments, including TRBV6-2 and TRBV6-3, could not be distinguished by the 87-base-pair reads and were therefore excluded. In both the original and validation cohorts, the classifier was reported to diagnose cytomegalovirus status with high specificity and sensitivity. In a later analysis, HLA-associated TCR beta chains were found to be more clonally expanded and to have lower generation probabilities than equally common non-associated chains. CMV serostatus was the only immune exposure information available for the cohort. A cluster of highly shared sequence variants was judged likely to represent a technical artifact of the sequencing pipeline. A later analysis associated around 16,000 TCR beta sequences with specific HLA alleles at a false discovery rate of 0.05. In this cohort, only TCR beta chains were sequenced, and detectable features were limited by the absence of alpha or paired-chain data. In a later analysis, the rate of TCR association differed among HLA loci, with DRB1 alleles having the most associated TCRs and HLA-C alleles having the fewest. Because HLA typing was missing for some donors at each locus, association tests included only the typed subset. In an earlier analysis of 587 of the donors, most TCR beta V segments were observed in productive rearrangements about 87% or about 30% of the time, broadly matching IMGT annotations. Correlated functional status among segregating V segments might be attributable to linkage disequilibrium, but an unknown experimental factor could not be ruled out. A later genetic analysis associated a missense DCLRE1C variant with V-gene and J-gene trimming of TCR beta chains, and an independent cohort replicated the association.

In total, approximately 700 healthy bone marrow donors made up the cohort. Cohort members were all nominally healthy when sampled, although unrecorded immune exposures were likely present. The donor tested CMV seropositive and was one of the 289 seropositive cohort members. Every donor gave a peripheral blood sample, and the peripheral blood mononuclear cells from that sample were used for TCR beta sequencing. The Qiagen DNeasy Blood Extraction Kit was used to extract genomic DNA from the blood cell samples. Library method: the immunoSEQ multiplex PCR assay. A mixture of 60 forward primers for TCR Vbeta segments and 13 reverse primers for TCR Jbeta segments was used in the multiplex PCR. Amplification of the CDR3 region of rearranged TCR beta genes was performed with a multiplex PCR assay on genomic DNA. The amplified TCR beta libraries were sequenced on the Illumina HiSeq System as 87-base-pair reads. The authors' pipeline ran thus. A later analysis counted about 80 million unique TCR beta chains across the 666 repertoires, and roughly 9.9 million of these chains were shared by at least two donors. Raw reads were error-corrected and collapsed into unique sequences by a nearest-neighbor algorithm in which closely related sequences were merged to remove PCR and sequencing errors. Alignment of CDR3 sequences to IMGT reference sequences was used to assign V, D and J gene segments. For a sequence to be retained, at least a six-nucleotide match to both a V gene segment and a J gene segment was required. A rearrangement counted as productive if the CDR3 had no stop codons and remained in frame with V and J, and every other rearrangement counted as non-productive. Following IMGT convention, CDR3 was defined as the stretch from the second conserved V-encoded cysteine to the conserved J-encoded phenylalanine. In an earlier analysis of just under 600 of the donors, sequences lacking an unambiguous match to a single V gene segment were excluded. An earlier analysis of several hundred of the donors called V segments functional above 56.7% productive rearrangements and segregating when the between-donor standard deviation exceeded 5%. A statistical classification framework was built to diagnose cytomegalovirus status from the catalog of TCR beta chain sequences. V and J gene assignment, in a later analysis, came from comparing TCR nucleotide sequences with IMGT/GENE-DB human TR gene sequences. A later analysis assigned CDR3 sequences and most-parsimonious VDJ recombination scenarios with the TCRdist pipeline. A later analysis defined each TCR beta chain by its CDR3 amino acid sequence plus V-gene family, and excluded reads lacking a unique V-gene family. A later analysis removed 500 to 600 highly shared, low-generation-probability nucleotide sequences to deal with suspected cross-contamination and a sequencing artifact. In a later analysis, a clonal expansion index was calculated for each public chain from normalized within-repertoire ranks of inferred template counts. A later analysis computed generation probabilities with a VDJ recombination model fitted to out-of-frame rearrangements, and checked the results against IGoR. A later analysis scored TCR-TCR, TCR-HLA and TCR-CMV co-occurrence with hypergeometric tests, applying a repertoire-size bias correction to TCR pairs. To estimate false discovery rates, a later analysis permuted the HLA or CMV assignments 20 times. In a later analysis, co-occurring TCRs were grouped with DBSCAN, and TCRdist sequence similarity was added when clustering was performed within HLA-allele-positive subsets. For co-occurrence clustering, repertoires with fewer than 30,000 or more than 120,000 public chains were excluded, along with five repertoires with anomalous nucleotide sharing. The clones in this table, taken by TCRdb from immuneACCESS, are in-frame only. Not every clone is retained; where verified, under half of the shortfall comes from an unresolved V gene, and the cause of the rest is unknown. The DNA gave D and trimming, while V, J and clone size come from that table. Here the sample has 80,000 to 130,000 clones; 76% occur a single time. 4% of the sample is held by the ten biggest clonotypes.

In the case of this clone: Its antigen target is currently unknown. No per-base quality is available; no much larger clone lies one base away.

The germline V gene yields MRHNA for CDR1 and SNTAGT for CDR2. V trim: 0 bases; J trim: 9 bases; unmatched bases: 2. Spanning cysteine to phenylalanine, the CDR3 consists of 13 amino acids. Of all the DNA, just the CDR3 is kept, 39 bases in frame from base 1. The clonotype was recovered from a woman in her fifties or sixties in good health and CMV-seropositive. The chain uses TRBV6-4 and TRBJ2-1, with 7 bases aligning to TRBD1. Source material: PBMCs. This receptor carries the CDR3 CASSDSGGPEQFF. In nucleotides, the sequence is TGTGCCAGCAGTGACTCAGGGGGCCCTGAGCAGTTCTTC.